Reported below is one T cell receptor beta chain. Its antigen is unknown. The sample holds no much larger clone one base away, and base qualities are not on file. V is reduced by 4 bases and J by 0 bases, leaving a spacing of 9 bases between them. Sequences WSHSY (CDR1) and SAAADI (CDR2) are obtained from the germline V gene. Counted from cysteine to phenylalanine, this CDR3 has 14 amino acids. Only the CDR3 region is kept as DNA, spanning 42 bases read in frame from base 1. The CDR3 regions of human TCRbeta chains were analyzed by immunosequencing. Per the authors' processing: Repertoire TCRs were matched against a reference library of SARS-CoV-2-specific TCRs generated with the MIRA antigen-specificity platform. Breadth meant the fraction of unique TCRs that were SARS-CoV-2-associated, whereas depth meant the fraction of total T cells that were SARS-CoV-2-associated. Using the MIRA data, every spike-specific TCR was mapped to the spike region that the TCR reacted to and assigned to either a CD4 or a CD8 class. Log10-transformed breadth and depth values were compared by one-way ANOVA with Sidak's multiple comparisons tests. TCRdb limited this immuneACCESS table to in-frame rearrangements with V and J called. A share of clones is missing; checked studies link under half to unresolved V genes, and the rest is unexplained. V and J calls and clone size come straight from that table; D and trimming were deduced from the DNA. The sample table shows about 140,000 clones, and 80% to 95% are seen once. Together, the top ten hold about 2.3% of the sample.

The sample comes from a study of T cell responses to AZD1222 COVID-19 vaccine (dated by TCRdb to the early 2020s). In the study overall: AZD1222 recipients whose second dose came at about 4 weeks and those whose second dose came at about 12 weeks were combined into one group, since spike-specific TCR depth and breadth did not differ between the two schedules. A total of 233 trial participants underwent TCR sequencing, of whom 207 had received two doses of AZD1222 and around 26 had received two doses of the MenACWY control vaccine. Trial participants were enrolled by age into 18-55, 56-69 and 70-plus year subgroups, with roughly 150, 30 and 60 TCR-sequenced participants respectively. What the research found in general, with its limitations: The vaccine-associated CD4 TCRs covered the entire spike protein, and the dominant responses fell in regions 160-218 and 743-854. Epitopes outside the regions mutated in the B.1.351 and B.1.1.7 variants were reportedly recognized by nearly half of the unique spike-specific TCRs. Because no samples from the day 14 peak response were available, repertoires could be characterized only after the peak T cell response. Participants were mostly white British, with more females than males. The authors suggested clonal diversity may have been underestimated. Spike-specific TCR breadth and depth rose significantly after two AZD1222 doses compared with day 0 and with MenACWY recipients. In the small 56-69-year group, the increase in depth fell short of significance, most likely because of low power. Conclusions about previously exposed vaccinees are limited, since just 5 to 7 AZD1222 recipients were seropositive for SARS-CoV-2 at baseline.

The time point label for this specimen denotes: baseline before first vaccination. Vaccinee samples were obtained from the UK trials COV001 and COV002, which included a single-blind randomized controlled phase 2/3 trial of AZD1222 (ChAdOx1 nCoV-19) in healthy adults. For TCRbeta chain sequencing, PBMC samples from trial participants were taken at day 0 and at day 28 after the second dose. The clonotype was recovered from an adult in good health. The sequence is built from TRBV10-2 and TRBJ1-2; the D gene assignment is ambiguous. The sequenced sample was peripheral blood, obtained on day 0 of AZD1222 vaccination. The CDR3 reads CASSVRVANYGYTF. In nucleotides, the sequence is TGCGCCAGCAGTGTGAGGGTAGCTAACTATGGCTACACCTTC.